This T cell receptor beta chain was obtained from a study of Ad26.COV2.S vaccination and SARS-CoV-2 variants (dated by TCRdb to about 2021). In terms of the full investigation: Donors in the vaccine arm were drawn from COV1001, a phase I-IIa trial of Ad26.COV2.S in healthy adults that was multicentre, randomized, double-blind and placebo-controlled. Ad26.COV2.S was administered intramuscularly at a dose of 5x10^10 or 1x10^11 viral particles, either as one shot or as two shots given 56 days apart. TCRbeta repertoire sequencing served as the tool for gauging how specific and how broad the SARS-CoV-2-reactive T cell receptors were following Ad26.COV2.S vaccination. The TCR-sequenced set comprised around 30 samples: about 19 Ad26.COV2.S vaccine recipients, 5 placebo recipients and 8 SARS-CoV-2 convalescent individuals. Participants in the trial were split at random into five groups of five each, receiving low-dose or high-dose Ad26.COV2.S once or twice, or else placebo on both occasions. Throughout the experiments and outcome assessment, investigators stayed blinded to trial group allocation. Beyond this particular receptor, the publication reports: Vaccine and placebo recipients had comparable non-spike TCR breadth, which fits with the vaccine containing only spike. The study was not powered for comparison of responses between vaccine doses or regimens. Ad26.COV2.S recipients had higher spike-specific TCR breadth than placebo recipients (P = 0.0014). After vaccination, spike-specific CD8+ and CD4+ T cell responses were reported to show substantial breadth. According to the authors, total T cell responses may have been underestimated by the TCR breadth and depth analyses.

Trimming takes 5 bases off V and 4 bases off J; junction bases not matched to a gene: 10. The germline V gene specifies SGHDT as CDR1 and YYEEEE as CDR2. The CDR3 runs 15 residues from the cysteine to the phenylalanine. The entry retains the CDR3 DNA only, 45 bases that are in frame from base 1. TCRbeta CDR3 regions were sequenced with the immunoSEQ Assay. After extraction, genomic DNA underwent amplification by bias-controlled multiplex PCR, followed by high-throughput sequencing. From the authors' description of their analysis: To quantify the absolute abundance of each unique TCRbeta CDR3 region, sequences were collapsed and filtered. T cell fraction was estimated by normalization of TCRbeta template counts to usable DNA, with usable DNA being measured through amplification of reference genes present in all nucleated cells. Repertoire TCRs were annotated as SARS-CoV-2-specific by exact matching of V gene, CDR3 amino acid sequence and J gene to a known reactive TCR set. MIRA supplied the reference SARS-CoV-2 TCR set, which was filtered for enrichment in COVID-19-positive ImmuneCODE repertoires so that public or cross-reactive TCRs were removed. Using the MIRA antigens, annotated TCRs were further analysed by specific ORF or by position within an ORF. Breadth was defined as annotated unique rearrangements over total unique productive rearrangements; depth was the summed frequency of those rearrangements. TCR breadth was compared between groups using two-sided Wilcoxon rank-sum tests. TCRdb's version of the immuneACCESS table is confined to in-frame rearrangements and falls short of the full clone set. An unresolved V gene accounts for under half of the shortfall where checked; the remainder is of unknown origin. The DNA was the basis for D and trimming; V, J and clone size are from that table. The table for this sample lists about 420,000 clones; more than 75% of them were counted only once. The leading ten clones occupy around 3.6% of the sample.

Regarding this clone: No cognate antigen has been identified for it. No much larger clonotype is one base removed from it; base qualities were not supplied.

The sample's treatment or condition label is to be understood as: some 20 received Ad26.COV2.S at low or high dose, single or two shots; roughly five received placebo; per-sample allocation not given. Repertoires of vaccine and placebo recipients were sequenced from samples taken on day 63 after the first injection. Between 29 July and 7 August 2020, Cohort 1b enrolled 20 to 30 adults aged 18-55 years at one site in Boston, USA. Ad26.COV2.S was a replication-incompetent adenovirus type 26 vector that expressed a prefusion-stabilized SARS-CoV-2 spike protein derived from the original Wuhan strain. The chain uses TRBV5-6 and TRBJ1-2; 8 of the junction bases match TRBD1. The receptor was derived from a person between 18 and 59 years old who received the Ad26.COV2.S COVID-19 vaccine or a placebo. The sample in question was peripheral blood, obtained in a trial of Ad26.COV2.S vaccine versus placebo. The CDR3 protein is CASRPSDRGGYGYTF. The bases are TGTGCCAGCAGACCCTCCGACAGGGGTGGCTATGGCTACACCTTC.